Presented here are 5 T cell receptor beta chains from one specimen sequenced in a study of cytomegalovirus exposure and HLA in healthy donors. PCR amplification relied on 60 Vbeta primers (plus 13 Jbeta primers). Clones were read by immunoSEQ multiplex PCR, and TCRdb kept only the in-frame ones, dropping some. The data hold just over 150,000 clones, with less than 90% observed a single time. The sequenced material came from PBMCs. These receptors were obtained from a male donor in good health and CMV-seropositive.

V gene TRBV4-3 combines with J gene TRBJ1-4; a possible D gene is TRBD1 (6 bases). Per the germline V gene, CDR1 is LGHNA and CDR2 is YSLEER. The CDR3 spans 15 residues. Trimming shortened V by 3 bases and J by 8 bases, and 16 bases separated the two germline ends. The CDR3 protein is CASSQEGGRGEKLFF. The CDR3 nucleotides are TGCGCCAGCAGCCAGGAGGGGGGGCGGGGGGAAAAACTGTTTTTT.

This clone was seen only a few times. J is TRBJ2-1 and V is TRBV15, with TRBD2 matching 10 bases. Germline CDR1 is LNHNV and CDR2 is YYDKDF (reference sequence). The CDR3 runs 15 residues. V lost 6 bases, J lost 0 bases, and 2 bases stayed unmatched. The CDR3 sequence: CATRLAGISYNEQFF. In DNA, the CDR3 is TGTGCCACCAGACTAGCGGGGATCTCCTACAATGAGCAGTTCTTC.

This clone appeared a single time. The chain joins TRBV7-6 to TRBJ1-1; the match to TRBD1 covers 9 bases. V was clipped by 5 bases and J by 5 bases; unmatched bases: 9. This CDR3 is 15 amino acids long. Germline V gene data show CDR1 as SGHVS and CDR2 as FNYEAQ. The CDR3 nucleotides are TGTGCCAGCAGCGGGAACAGGGGGCTGGGGACTGAAGCTTTCTTT. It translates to CASSGNRGLGTEAFF. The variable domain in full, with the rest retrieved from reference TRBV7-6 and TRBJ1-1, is GAGVSQSPRYKVTKRGQDVALRCDPISGHVSLYWYRQALGQGPEFLTYFNYEAQQDKSGLPNDRFSAERPEGSISTLTIQRTEQRDSAMYRCASSGNRGLGTEAFFGQGTRLTVV.

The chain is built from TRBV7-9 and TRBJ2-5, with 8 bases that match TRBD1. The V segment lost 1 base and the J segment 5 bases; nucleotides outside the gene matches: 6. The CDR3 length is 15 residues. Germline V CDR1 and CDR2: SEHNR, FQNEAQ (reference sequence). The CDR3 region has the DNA TGTGCCAGCAGCTTAGAGGCAGGGGGCTTGGAGACCCAGTACTTC. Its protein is CASSLEAGGLETQYF.

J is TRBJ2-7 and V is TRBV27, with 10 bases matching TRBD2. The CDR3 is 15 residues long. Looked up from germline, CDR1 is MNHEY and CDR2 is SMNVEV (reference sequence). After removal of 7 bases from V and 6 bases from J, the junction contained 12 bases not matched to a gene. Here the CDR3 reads CASTNGVAGGPEQYF. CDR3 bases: TGTGCCAGCACCAACGGGGTAGCGGGAGGCCCCGAGCAGTACTTC.